This T cell receptor (beta chain) was obtained from a study of T cells in Graves' hyperthyroidism and ophthalmopathy. Trimming removed 1 base from V and 6 bases from J; junction bases left unmatched: 4. The CDR3 runs to 15 residues. In this sample, this clonotype turned up many times. TCR beta CDR3 regions were amplified from RNA. HTBI primers were used for first-round RT-PCR of the TCR CDR3. TCRdb re-called the multiplex PCR reads through MiXCR, storing one row per CDR3 protein. The sample contains around 350,000 distinct CDR3 sequences, around 15% of which appear only once. Material for sequencing was blood. The J gene is TRBJ2-1, the V gene TRBV12-3 or TRBV12-4; 9 bases align to TRBD2. The TCR originated in a woman aged 55-69 years with Graves' ophthalmopathy. This chain's CDR3 is CASSLGLAGINEQFF. The CDR3 coding sequence is TGTGCCAGCAGTTTAGGTCTAGCGGGAATCAATGAGCAGTTCTTC.